A single sample gave rise to the 22 T cell receptor beta chains below, sequenced in a study of shared T cell receptors in the human thymus. Profiling relied on immunoSEQ multiplex PCR, and the TCRdb table lists in-frame clones only, not all of them. Among some 700,000 clones listed, approximately 87% were seen once. The data also belong to a second study, concerning human thymus T cells.

Sequences were obtained from thymocytes. Receptor source: a boy under two years old with a congenital heart defect.

The chain carries TRBV27 and TRBJ2-1; a possible D gene is TRBD1 (5 bases). Germline lookup yields CDR1 MNHEY and CDR2 SMNVEV (reference sequence). The CDR3 has 14 amino acids. V dropped 7 bases and J dropped 6 bases, with 16 bases sitting between them. CDR3: CASKVWSRGNEQFF. CDR3 sequence (DNA): TGTGCCAGCAAAGTTTGGAGTAGGGGCAATGAGCAGTTCTTC.

The chain recombines TRBV30 with TRBJ2-7; 11 positions agree with TRBD1. Losses at the gene ends were 6 bases for V and 7 bases for J; bases not matched to a gene: 11. CDR1 and CDR2 from the germline V gene are GTSNPN and SVGIG (reference sequence). This CDR3 has 14 residues. As DNA, the CDR3 is TGTGCCTGCCCTAGCGGACAGGGGGCAAGGGAGCAGTACTTC. Its translation is CACPSGQGAREQYF.

The J gene is TRBJ2-3, the V gene TRBV6-6; 9 nucleotides match TRBD2. Germline loops: CDR1 MNHNY, CDR2 SVGAGI (reference sequence). The CDR3 contains 16 residues. V was clipped by 4 bases and J by 4 bases; unmatched bases: 9. CDR3 nucleotides: TGTGCCAGCAGTTTTACCGGCGGGAGGGCCGCAGATACGCAGTATTTT. This gives the protein CASSFTGGRAADTQYF.

V and J are TRBV10-1 and TRBJ2-1; 13 bases map to TRBD2. From germline, CDR1 is WNHNN and CDR2 SYGVQD (reference sequence). The CDR3 covers 15 residues. J lost 9 bases, V lost 3 bases, and 5 bases had no gene match. This CDR3 reads CASSDGLAGEGEQFF. CDR3 coding DNA: TGCGCCAGCAGTGATGGACTAGCGGGAGAAGGTGAGCAGTTCTTC.

The V call is TRBV28, the J call TRBJ2-7, with 7 bases that match TRBD1. Germline CDR1 reads MDHEN; CDR2 reads SYDVKM. V gave up 6 bases and J gave up 12 bases; unmatched junction bases: 23. The CDR3 sequence is 16 residues long. The CDR3 here is CASSRTGTEGLAVLYF. The CDR3 bases are TGTGCCAGCAGCAGGACCGGGACAGAAGGCTTAGCCGTTTTGTACTTC.

This clone came up once. Here the CDR3 reads CASYSRTAAPYEQYF. The CDR3 bases are TGTGCCAGCTACTCCAGGACAGCGGCCCCCTACGAGCAGTACTTC. The chain carries TRBV2 and TRBJ2-7; D is possibly TRBD1 (6 bases). CDR3 size: 15 residues. V was pared by 8 bases and J by 2 bases, with 19 bases between. In germline, CDR1 is SNHLY, CDR2 FYNNEI.

The J gene is TRBJ1-1, the V gene TRBV6-4, with TRBD1 identical over 10 bases. J gave up 4 bases and V 4 bases, and 3 bases lay outside the gene matches. Per germline, CDR1 MRHNA and CDR2 SNTAGT. The CDR3 length is 14 residues. For the CDR3, the DNA is TGTGCCAGCAGTGGACAGGGGGCGGGCACTGAAGCTTTCTTT. As protein: CASSGQGAGTEAFF.

The chain carries TRBV4-1 and TRBJ2-3, with D perhaps matching TRBD2 (5 bases). The CDR3 totals 18 residues. Trimming removed 4 bases at V and 0 bases at J, with 20 bases between. Germline CDR1 reads MGHRA; CDR2 reads YSYEKL. This CDR3 reads CASSLPGLSATSTDTQYF. CDR3 coding DNA: TGCGCCAGCAGCCTCCCGGGGTTGTCGGCTACAAGCACAGATACGCAGTATTTT.

J is TRBJ2-7 and V is TRBV21-1; the listed D gene, TRBD1, was not tested against the DNA. TRBV21-1 is classified as a pseudogene. This CDR3 spans 15 amino acids. CDR3 residues: CASSPRQGPLCEQYF. The CDR3, as DNA: TGTGCCAGCAGCCCTCGACAGGGACCCCTCTGCGAGCAGTACTTC.

The V call is TRBV27, the J call TRBJ2-1; D ambiguous. Germline loops: CDR1 MNHEY, CDR2 SMNVEV (reference sequence). V was clipped by 4 bases and J by 5 bases, with 12 bases between them. CDR3 length equals 14 residues. CDR3: CASSSRGLNNEQFF. The CDR3 DNA follows: TGTGCCAGCAGTTCGCGTGGGCTAAACAATGAGCAGTTCTTC.

The J gene is TRBJ1-4, the V gene TRBV5-5; TRBD1 agrees at 10 bases. Unmatched junction bases numbered 8, after V lost 4 bases and J lost 2 bases. The CDR3 extends over 17 amino acids. The V gene's germline CDR1 is SGHKS and CDR2 YYEKEE (reference sequence). The chain's CDR3 is CASSHGTGDFTNEKLFF. The CDR3 DNA follows: TGTGCCAGCAGCCACGGGACAGGGGACTTCACTAATGAAAAACTGTTTTTT.

The rearrangement links TRBV5-4 to TRBJ2-7, with D possibly TRBD1 on 5 matching bases. This CDR3 spans 16 amino acids. Germline V gives CDR1 SGHNT, CDR2 YYREEE (reference sequence). V lost 4 bases, J lost 0 bases, and 17 bases lay in between. This CDR3 is CASSVRKDRFSYEQYF. The CDR3 DNA reads TGTGCCAGCAGCGTTCGCAAAGACAGATTCTCCTACGAGCAGTACTTC.

V usage is TRBV19 and J usage is TRBJ2-5; weak D call: TRBD2 (5 bases). Trimming shortened V by 7 bases and J by 3 bases, and 18 bases separated the two germline ends. Germline values: CDR1 LNHDA, CDR2 SQIVND (reference sequence). The CDR3 loop spans 15 amino acids. CDR3: CASIHEGLPEETQYF. The CDR3 nucleotides are TGTGCCAGTATCCACGAGGGCCTTCCCGAAGAGACCCAGTACTTC.

This clone showed up just a few times. This sequence joins TRBV7-8 and TRBJ2-5; D may be TRBD1 (6 bases). Trimming took off 5 bases at V and 1 base at J, with 14 bases between the two ends. The CDR3 has 15 amino acids. Germline assignment: CDR1 SGHVS and CDR2 FQNEAQ. The CDR3 coding sequence is TGTGCCAGCAGCCCCGCGGACAGCCTCCAAGAGACCCAGTACTTC. Amino acid sequence: CASSPADSLQETQYF.

The V call is TRBV14, the J call TRBJ2-3; the D gene is possibly TRBD2 (6 bases). Germline values: CDR1 SGHDN, CDR2 FVKESK. The CDR3 consists of 18 residues. The V end lost 0 bases, the J end lost 2 bases, and 18 bases lay between the germline ends. The CDR3 bases are TGTGCCAGCAGCCAAGACTGGCCTCCGGGACTTCTCACAGATACGCAGTATTTT. This translates into CASSQDWPPGLLTDTQYF.

The gene calls are TRBV7-2 and TRBJ2-5, with 7 bases lining up with TRBD2. The germline CDR1 and CDR2 sequences are SGHTA and FQGNSA. Trimming removed 3 bases from V and 1 base from J; junction bases left unmatched: 5. There are 15 residues in the CDR3. The CDR3 spells CASSLAGAIQETQYF. CDR3 DNA sequence: TGTGCCAGCAGCTTGGCGGGAGCCATCCAAGAGACCCAGTACTTC. The whole variable domain, filled in from reference TRBV7-2 and TRBJ2-5, reads GAGVSQSPSNKVTEKGKDVELRCDPISGHTALYWYRQSLGQGLEFLIYFQGNSAPDKSGLPSDRFSAERTGGSVSTLTIQRTQQEDSAVYLCASSLAGAIQETQYFGPGTRLLVL.

This chain joins TRBV5-6 and TRBJ2-7; perhaps TRBD1 as D (6 bases). This CDR3 is built from 14 residues. Germline loops: CDR1 SGHDT, CDR2 YYEEEE. Deletions cut 2 bases from V and 2 bases from J, with 11 bases between. The CDR3 DNA is TGTGCCAGCAGCTTCCGGGACAAGCCCTACGAGCAGTACTTC. This encodes CASSFRDKPYEQYF. The full variable domain, its missing parts supplied by reference TRBV5-6 and TRBJ2-7, is DAGVTQSPTHLIKTRGQQVTLRCSPKSGHDTVSWYQQALGQGPQFIFQYYEEEERQRGNFPDRFSGHQFPNYSSELNVNALLLGDSALYLCASSFRDKPYEQYFGPGTRLTVT.

V and J are TRBV27 and TRBJ2-3, with 7 bases aligning to TRBD2. This CDR3 has 16 amino acids. CDR1 MNHEY and CDR2 SMNVEV come from the germline V gene (reference sequence). J was trimmed by 2 bases and V by 2 bases; bases with no gene match: 7. CDR3 residues: CASSLRREPSTDTQYF. The CDR3 coding sequence is TGTGCCAGCAGTTTAAGGCGGGAGCCCTCCACAGATACGCAGTATTTT.

J is TRBJ2-7 and V is TRBV11-3; TRBD1 matches 7 bases. CDR3 size: 16 residues. CDR1 and CDR2 (germline): SGHNT, YENEEA. The ends lost 5 bases at V and 1 base at J; junction bases unmatched: 11. The CDR3 is CASSTRATGPSYEQYF. CDR3 sequence (DNA): TGTGCCAGCAGCACTAGAGCGACAGGGCCTTCCTACGAGCAGTACTTC.

Here the CDR3 DNA reads TGTGCCAGCAGCAAATTCGGCAGCGGGCACCCCAAGTACCCCTACGAGCAGTACTTC. It yields the protein CASSKFGSGHPKYPYEQYF. This sequence joins TRBV21-1 and TRBJ2-7; the D call of TRBD2 is as the table states it, not checked on the DNA. TRBV21-1 is listed as a pseudogene. CDR3 length equals 19 residues.

The genes are TRBV29-1 and TRBJ2-7, with D possibly matching TRBD2 (5 bases). Germline assignment: CDR1 SQVTM and CDR2 ANQGSEA. Between the trimmed V and J ends, which lost 2 bases and 0 bases, there was a span of 8 bases. The CDR3 is made up of 13 amino acids. CDR3 DNA sequence: TGCAGCGTTGAATTAGCGTTCTCCTACGAGCAGTACTTC. This gives the protein CSVELAFSYEQYF.

The chain recombines TRBV6-5 with TRBJ2-7; 8 nucleotides match TRBD1. The germline gives CDR1 MNHEY, CDR2 SVGAGI. The CDR3 spans 15 residues. Trimming cost V 6 bases and J 2 bases; bases outside gene matches: 9. The CDR3 coding sequence is TGTGCCAGCAGGCCACGACAGGGGCCCCCCTACGAGCAGTACTTC. As protein: CASRPRQGPPYEQYF.